This TCR beta chain was recovered during a study of T cell changes during pregnancy in multiple sclerosis. Assay: immunoSEQ multiplex PCR; the TCRdb copy retains only in-frame clones and omits some. The sample shows about 80,000 clones, about 90% of them seen only once. This CDR3 contains 16 residues. Germline V CDR1 and CDR2: SGHVS, FNYEAQ. With 5 bases clipped from V and 6 bases from J, the junction kept 9 bases outside the gene matches. The source material was peripheral blood, sampled before pregnancy. The chain carries TRBV7-6 and TRBJ2-1; 11 bases agree with TRBD1. The receptor was isolated from a female donor with multiple sclerosis, enrolled in a pregnancy study. CDR3 DNA: TGTGCCAGCAGCACCCCAAGGACAGGGGGCCCCAATGAGCAGTTCTTC. This sequence encodes CASSTPRTGGPNEQFF.